The 27 T cell receptor beta chains below were found in one sample sequenced in a study of cytomegalovirus exposure and HLA in healthy donors. The PCR had 60 Vbeta and 13 Jbeta primers. Data came from immunoSEQ multiplex PCR; TCRdb stores just in-frame clones and leaves some out. The data hold about 200,000 clones, with roughly 83% observed a single time. What was sequenced was PBMCs. These receptors all stem from a male donor in good health and CMV-seropositive.

J is TRBJ2-3 and V is TRBV9; perhaps TRBD2 as D (6 bases). Germline CDR1 SGDLS, CDR2 YYNGEE. The CDR3 is 16 residues long. V lost 1 base and J lost 0, with 12 bases in between. The CDR3 is CASSVSGGVSTDTQYF. The CDR3 bases are TGTGCCAGCAGCGTATCAGGCGGGGTGAGCACAGATACGCAGTATTTT.

The J gene is TRBJ1-3, the V gene TRBV4-1; D is ambiguous. Germline V gives CDR1 MGHRA, CDR2 YSYEKL. The CDR3 has 14 residues. With 0 bases removed from V and 0 bases from J, the gap between germline ends came to 3 bases. CDR3 loop: CASSQDNSGNTIYF. CDR3 bases: TGCGCCAGCAGCCAAGACAACTCTGGAAACACCATATATTTT.

The CDR3 nucleotides read TGTGCCAGCAGCTTAGCGGTCAGTCAAGAGACCCAGTACTTC. Encoded protein: CASSLAVSQETQYF. V usage is TRBV7-2 and J usage is TRBJ2-5; no firm D call. Germline CDR1 SGHTA, CDR2 FQGNSA. There are 14 residues in the CDR3. The V end lost 0 bases, the J end lost 2 bases, and 7 bases lay between the germline ends.

This clone has a single count. One junction end does not reproduce the germline sequence, and a read error may be involved. The chain joins TRBV7-7 to TRBJ2-1; 8 nucleotides match TRBD2. In germline, CDR1 is SSHAT, CDR2 FNYEAQ (reference sequence). The CDR3 sequence is 16 residues long. In DNA form, the CDR3 reads TGTGCTAGCAGCTTAACGGTGGGACTAGTCCCGAGTGAGCAGTTCTTC. Translated: CASSLTVGLVPSEQFF.

CDR3 protein: CASSLPGQGWRRGYTF. In DNA, the CDR3 is TGTGCCAGCAGCTTACCGGGACAGGGTTGGCGGCGAGGCTACACCTTC. The chain carries TRBV5-8 and TRBJ1-2; 9 bases line up with TRBD1. Losses at the gene ends were 2 bases for V and 8 bases for J; bases not matched to a gene: 13. The germline V gene encodes CDR1 SGHTS and CDR2 YDEGEE. CDR3 length equals 16 residues.

The chain couples TRBV6-5 to TRBJ1-5, with 9 bases fitting TRBD1. The germline V gene encodes CDR1 MNHEY and CDR2 SVGAGI. With V trimmed by 0 bases and J by 1 base, 1 base remained unmatched. The CDR3 runs to 16 residues. The CDR3 loop is CASSYSGTGSNQPQHF. In DNA, the CDR3 is TGTGCCAGCAGTTACTCTGGGACAGGGAGCAATCAGCCCCAGCATTTT.

The chain carries TRBV6-1 and TRBJ1-1, with no clear D. Germline V gene sequence: CDR1 MNHNS, CDR2 SASEGT. The CDR3 has 15 residues. Trimming removed 0 bases at V and 4 bases at J, with 12 bases between. CDR3 loop: CASSEAPGFSTEAFF. In nucleotides, the CDR3 is TGTGCCAGCAGTGAAGCCCCGGGGTTTAGCACTGAAGCTTTCTTT.

The V call is TRBV9, the J call TRBJ1-3; D gene unclear. This CDR3 comprises 15 residues. CDR1 and CDR2 (germline): SGDLS, YYNGEE. Trimming pared 4 bases from V and 1 base from J, leaving 12 bases between. CDR3 in amino acids: CASSFQGRSGNTIYF. CDR3 nucleotide sequence: TGTGCCAGCAGCTTTCAAGGGAGATCTGGAAACACCATATATTTT. The full variable domain, rest sourced from reference TRBV9 and TRBJ1-3, is DSGVTQTPKHLITATGQRVTLRCSPRSGDLSVYWYQQSLDQGLQFLIQYYNGEERAKGNILERFSAQQFPDLHSELNLSSLELGDSALYFCASSFQGRSGNTIYFGEGSWLTVV.

The CDR3 loop is CAGEAQLNTEAFF. CDR3 nucleotides: TGTGCCGGGGAGGCCCAATTGAACACTGAAGCTTTCTTT. The chain joins TRBV7-8 to TRBJ1-1, with D unclear. CDR3 length equals 13 residues. The germline gives CDR1 SGHVS, CDR2 FQNEAQ. Trimming pared 11 bases from V and 0 bases from J, leaving 13 bases between.

This clone was seen once. The chain recombines TRBV28 with TRBJ1-1; D remains unclear. V was trimmed by 2 bases and J by 1 base, leaving 14 bases between them. Germline CDR1 MDHEN, CDR2 SYDVKM. There are 16 residues in the CDR3. The CDR3 sequence is CASSLRLFTANTEAFF. CDR3 nucleotide sequence: TGTGCCAGCAGTTTACGCCTCTTCACAGCGAACACTGAAGCTTTCTTT.

This clone was seen a handful of times. The V call is TRBV21-1, the J call TRBJ1-4; the table assigns TRBD1, which was not confirmed against the DNA. TRBV21-1 is described as a pseudogene. The CDR3 is made up of 17 amino acids. Written as DNA, the CDR3 is TGTGCCAGCAGCAAAGAAGAGACAGACGCAACTAATGAAAAACTGTTTTTT. This sequence encodes CASSKEETDATNEKLFF.

Only one count was recorded for this clone. This sequence joins TRBV7-2 and TRBJ2-7; D is unclear. The germline V gene has CDR1 SGHTA and CDR2 FQGNSA. The CDR3 runs to 13 residues. The germline V and J ends were trimmed by 5 bases and 7 bases, with 15 bases remaining between them. CDR3 residues: CASSLLWFREQYF. CDR3 bases: TGTGCCAGCAGCCTTCTTTGGTTTCGGGAGCAGTACTTC.

The sample holds one count of this clone. The rearrangement joins TRBV27 to TRBJ1-2, with D perhaps matching TRBD1 (5 bases). The V gene lost 3 bases and the J gene lost 2 bases, with 10 bases spanning the gap. This CDR3 comprises 14 residues. The germline CDR1 and CDR2 sequences are MNHEY and SMNVEV (reference sequence). CDR3: CASSLQGRNYGYTF. Here the CDR3 DNA reads TGTGCCAGCAGTTTGCAGGGAAGAAACTATGGCTACACCTTC.

This chain links TRBV18 with TRBJ2-7, with 8 bases lining up with TRBD2. In germline, CDR1 is KGHSH, CDR2 LQKENI. Germline trimming cut 3 bases from V and 3 bases from J; bases unmatched to any gene: 7. The CDR3 is made up of 15 amino acids. The CDR3 loop is CASSPGAGGHYEQYF. In DNA form, the CDR3 reads TGTGCCAGCTCACCCGGGGCGGGGGGCCACTACGAGCAGTACTTC.

The rearrangement links TRBV7-2 to TRBJ1-5, with D tentatively TRBD1 (6 bases). CDR1 SGHTA and CDR2 FQGNSA come from the germline V gene. The CDR3 has 16 amino acids. V was shortened by 0 bases and J by 4 bases, with 13 bases between the two germline ends. The CDR3 sequence is CASSLAPQGKNQPQHF. The DNA for the CDR3 is TGTGCCAGCAGCTTAGCGCCACAGGGTAAAAATCAGCCCCAGCATTTT.

J is TRBJ2-1 and V is TRBV7-6; 7 bases agree with TRBD1. Germline V gives CDR1 SGHVS, CDR2 FNYEAQ. Trimming took 11 bases from V and 8 from J; bases not matched to a gene: 12. The length of the CDR3 is 13 residues. In DNA, the CDR3 is TGTGCCGGCCAGCAGGTCGACAGGGATGAGCAGTTCTTC. Translated: CAGQQVDRDEQFF.

This chain uses TRBV30 with TRBJ1-6; TRBD1 matches 10 bases. The V gene end was trimmed by 5 bases and the J gene end by 6 bases; junction bases not matched to a gene: 10. This CDR3 contains 16 residues. CDR1 is GTSNPN and CDR2 is SVGIG in the germline V gene (reference sequence). The chain's CDR3 is CAWGTRQGARNSPLHF. The DNA for the CDR3 is TGTGCCTGGGGCACTAGACAGGGGGCCCGTAATTCACCCCTCCACTTT.

About this clone itself: The junction does not match germline at one end; this may be a read error. The genes are TRBV7-9 and TRBJ2-7; 8 bases align to TRBD2. This CDR3 contains 14 residues. Looked up from germline, CDR1 is SEHNR and CDR2 is FQNEAQ (reference sequence). This CDR3 is CSSSPSGRGYEQYF. The DNA of the CDR3 is TGTTCCAGCAGCCCCAGCGGGAGAGGCTACGAGCAGTACTTC.

This chain connects TRBV19 to TRBJ1-5; no clear D. The CDR3 length is 16 residues. CDR1 is LNHDA and CDR2 is SQIVND in the germline V gene (reference sequence). Trimming removed 3 bases from V and 2 bases from J, with 14 bases in between. For the CDR3, the DNA is TGTGCCAGTAGTATGGGCCCCAGCCGGCGCAATCAGCCCCAGCATTTT. Protein product: CASSMGPSRRNQPQHF.

The chain has TRBV18 and TRBJ2-1; no clear D gene. V was trimmed by 2 bases and J by 6 bases, leaving 14 bases between them. CDR3 length equals 15 residues. Germline CDR1 and CDR2: KGHSH and LQKENI. The CDR3 DNA reads TGTGCCAGCTCACCAGATCTGAGAGGCACCAATGAGCAGTTCTTC. Residues: CASSPDLRGTNEQFF.

The J gene is TRBJ2-3, the V gene TRBV29-1, with 8 bases lining up with TRBD2. The junction had 9 bases not matched to a gene; V was cut back by 4 bases and J by 0 bases. Germline V gives CDR1 SQVTM, CDR2 ANQGSEA. The CDR3 has 16 residues. This CDR3 is CSVGPTSGASTDTQYF. The CDR3 DNA reads TGCAGCGTTGGACCCACTAGCGGAGCTAGCACAGATACGCAGTATTTT.

The V gene is TRBV18, the J gene TRBJ1-2; 10 nucleotides line up with TRBD1. With 3 bases clipped from V and 2 bases from J, the junction kept 9 bases outside the gene matches. Looked up from germline, CDR1 is KGHSH and CDR2 is LQKENI. CDR3 length: 17 residues. CDR3 loop: CASSPSGTGVLNYGYTF. CDR3 sequence (DNA): TGTGCCAGCTCACCCTCCGGGACAGGGGTCTTAAACTATGGCTACACCTTC.

This chain joins TRBV7-8 and TRBJ1-2; 10 bases line up with TRBD1. Germline CDR1 is SGHVS and CDR2 is FQNEAQ. This CDR3 has 13 amino acids. Germline trimming cut 6 bases from V and 7 bases from J; bases unmatched to any gene: 5. The CDR3 DNA follows: TGTGCCAGCAGTCGGGACAGGGGTTTTGGCTACACCTTC. It yields the protein CASSRDRGFGYTF. The variable domain in full, completed from reference TRBV7-8 and TRBJ1-2, reads GAGVSQSPRYKVAKRGQDVALRCDPISGHVSLFWYQQALGQGPEFLTYFQNEAQLDKSGLPSDRFFAERPEGSVSTLKIQRTQQEDSAVYLCASSRDRGFGYTFGSGTRLTVV.

On this clone itself: A much larger clone differs by one base, so this may be a read error. Within the sample, other DNA sequences also encode this same CDR3. J is TRBJ1-1 and V is TRBV7-3; D is possibly TRBD1 (5 bases). V gave up 2 bases and J gave up 2 bases, with 6 bases separating them. This CDR3 is 13 amino acids long. Germline V gene sequence: CDR1 SGHTA, CDR2 FQGTGA. CDR3 DNA: TGTGCCAGCAGCTTACAGGGTAACACTGAAGCTTTCTTT. Amino acid sequence: CASSLQGNTEAFF. Looking up the rest from reference TRBV7-3 and TRBJ1-1 gives the full variable domain: GAGVSQTPSNKVTEKGKYVELRCDPISGHTALYWYRQSLGQGPEFLIYFQGTGAADDSGLPNDRFFAVRPEGSVSTLKIQRTERGDSAVYLCASSLQGNTEAFFGQGTRLTVV.

This chain uses TRBV10-3 with TRBJ2-3; 7 positions match TRBD2. CDR3 length equals 14 residues. Germline values: CDR1 ENHRY, CDR2 SYGVKD. The ends lost 1 base at V and 5 bases at J; junction bases unmatched: 3. CDR3 region: CAISELAGEDTQYF. In DNA form, the CDR3 reads TGTGCCATCAGTGAGTTGGCGGGGGAAGATACGCAGTATTTT.

There are a few counts of this clone. The V gene is TRBV15, the J gene TRBJ2-5; D gene unclear. Trimming removed 0 bases from V and 5 bases from J, with 13 bases in between. The CDR3 extends over 15 amino acids. CDR1 LNHNV and CDR2 YYDKDF come from the germline V gene (reference sequence). CDR3 nucleotide sequence: TGTGCCACCAGCAGAGATAAGCCCATCTGGGAGACCCAGTACTTC. Its translation is CATSRDKPIWETQYF.

The J gene is TRBJ1-5, the V gene TRBV11-1; TRBD1 aligns across 7 bases. The germline CDR1 and CDR2 sequences are SGHAT and FQDESV (reference sequence). V dropped 5 bases and J dropped 0; count of bases not matched to a gene: 1. This CDR3 has 14 residues. The CDR3 loop reads CASSRDSSNQPQHF. The CDR3 nucleotides read TGTGCCAGCAGCCGGGACAGTAGCAATCAGCCCCAGCATTTT.